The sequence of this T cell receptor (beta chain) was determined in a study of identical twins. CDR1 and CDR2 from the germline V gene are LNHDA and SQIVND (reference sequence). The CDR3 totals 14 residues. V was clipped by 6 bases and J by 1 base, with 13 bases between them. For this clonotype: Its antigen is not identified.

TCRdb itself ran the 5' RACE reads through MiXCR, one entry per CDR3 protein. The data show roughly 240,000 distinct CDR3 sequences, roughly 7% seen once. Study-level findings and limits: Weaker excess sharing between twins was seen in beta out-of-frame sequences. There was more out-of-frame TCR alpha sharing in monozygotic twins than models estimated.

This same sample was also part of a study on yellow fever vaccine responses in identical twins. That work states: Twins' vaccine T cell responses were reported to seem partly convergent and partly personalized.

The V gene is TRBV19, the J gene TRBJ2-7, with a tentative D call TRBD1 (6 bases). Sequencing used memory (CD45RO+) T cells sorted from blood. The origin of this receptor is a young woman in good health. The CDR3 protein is CASSRAGDSYEQYF. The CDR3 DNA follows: TGTGCCAGTAGCCGAGCAGGGGATTCCTACGAGCAGTACTTC.